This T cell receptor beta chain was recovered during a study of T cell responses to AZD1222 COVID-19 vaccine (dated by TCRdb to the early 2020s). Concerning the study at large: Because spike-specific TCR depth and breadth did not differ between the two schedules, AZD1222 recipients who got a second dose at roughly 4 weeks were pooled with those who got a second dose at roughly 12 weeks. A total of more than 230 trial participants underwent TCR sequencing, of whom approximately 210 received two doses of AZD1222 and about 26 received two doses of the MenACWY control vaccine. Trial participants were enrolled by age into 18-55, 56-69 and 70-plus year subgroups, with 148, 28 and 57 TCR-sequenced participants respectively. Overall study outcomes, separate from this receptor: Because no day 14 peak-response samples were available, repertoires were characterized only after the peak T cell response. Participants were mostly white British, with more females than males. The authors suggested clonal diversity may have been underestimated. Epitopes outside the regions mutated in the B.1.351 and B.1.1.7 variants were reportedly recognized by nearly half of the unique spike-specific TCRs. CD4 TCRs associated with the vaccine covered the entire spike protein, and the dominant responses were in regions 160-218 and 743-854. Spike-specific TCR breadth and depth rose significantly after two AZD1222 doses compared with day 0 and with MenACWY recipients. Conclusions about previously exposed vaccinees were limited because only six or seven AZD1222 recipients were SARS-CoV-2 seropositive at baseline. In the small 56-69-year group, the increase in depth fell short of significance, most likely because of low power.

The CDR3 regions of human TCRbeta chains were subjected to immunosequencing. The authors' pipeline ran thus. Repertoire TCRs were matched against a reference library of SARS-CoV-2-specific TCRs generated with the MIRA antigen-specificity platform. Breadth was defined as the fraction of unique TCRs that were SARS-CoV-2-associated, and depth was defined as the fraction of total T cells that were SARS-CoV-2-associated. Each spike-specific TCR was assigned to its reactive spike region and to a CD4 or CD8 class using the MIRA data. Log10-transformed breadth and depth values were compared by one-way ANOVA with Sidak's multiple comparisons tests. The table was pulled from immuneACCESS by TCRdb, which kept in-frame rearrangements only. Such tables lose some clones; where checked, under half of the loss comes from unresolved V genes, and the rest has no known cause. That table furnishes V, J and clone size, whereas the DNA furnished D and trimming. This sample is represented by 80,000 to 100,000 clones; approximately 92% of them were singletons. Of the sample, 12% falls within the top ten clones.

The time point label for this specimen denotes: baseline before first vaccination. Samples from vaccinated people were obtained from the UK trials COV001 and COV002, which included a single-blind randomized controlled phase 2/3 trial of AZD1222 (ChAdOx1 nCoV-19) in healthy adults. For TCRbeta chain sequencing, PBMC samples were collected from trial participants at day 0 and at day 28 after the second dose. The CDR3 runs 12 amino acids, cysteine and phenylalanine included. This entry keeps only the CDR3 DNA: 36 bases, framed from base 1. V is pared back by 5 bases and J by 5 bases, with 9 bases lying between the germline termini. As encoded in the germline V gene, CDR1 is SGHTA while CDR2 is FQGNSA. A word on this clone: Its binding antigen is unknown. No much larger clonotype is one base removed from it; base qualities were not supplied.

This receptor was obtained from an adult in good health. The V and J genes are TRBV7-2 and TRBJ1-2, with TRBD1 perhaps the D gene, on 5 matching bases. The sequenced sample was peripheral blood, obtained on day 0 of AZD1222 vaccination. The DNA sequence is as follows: TGTGCCAGCAGCCTAGACAGTTATGGCTACACCTTC. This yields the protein CASSLDSYGYTF.